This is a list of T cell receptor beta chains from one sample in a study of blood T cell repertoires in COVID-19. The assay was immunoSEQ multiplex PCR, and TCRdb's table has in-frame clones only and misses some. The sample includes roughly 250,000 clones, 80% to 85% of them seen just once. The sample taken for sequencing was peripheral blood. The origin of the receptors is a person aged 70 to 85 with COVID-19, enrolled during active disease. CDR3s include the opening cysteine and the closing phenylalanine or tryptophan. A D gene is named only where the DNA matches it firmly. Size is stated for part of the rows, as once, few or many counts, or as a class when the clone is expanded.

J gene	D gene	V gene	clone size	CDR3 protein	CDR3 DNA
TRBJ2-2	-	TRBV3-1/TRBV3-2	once	CASSQTDTGELFF	TGTGCCAGCAGCCAAACAGACACCGGGGAGCTGTTTTTT
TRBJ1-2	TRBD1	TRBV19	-	CASLPRGTGVVLGYGYTF	TGTGCCAGTCTTCCGAGGGGGACAGGGGTCGTACTAGGCTATGGCTACACCTTC
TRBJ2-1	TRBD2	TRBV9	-	CASTLAGDSHEQFF	TGTGCCAGCACCCTAGCGGGAGATTCCCATGAGCAGTTCTTC
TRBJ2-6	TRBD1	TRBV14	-	CASSVWGQGAGANVLTF	TGTGCCAGCAGCGTGTGGGGACAGGGGGCTGGGGCCAACGTCCTGACTTTC
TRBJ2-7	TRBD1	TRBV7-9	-	CASRSSGGYEQYF	TGTGCCAGCAGATCCTCAGGGGGCTACGAGCAGTACTTC
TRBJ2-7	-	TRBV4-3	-	CASSRSMGGYEQYF	TGCGCCAGCAGCCGATCAATGGGGGGCTACGAGCAGTACTTC
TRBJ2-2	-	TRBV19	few	CASSINQGANTGELFF	TGTGCCAGTAGTATAAATCAGGGCGCGAACACCGGGGAGCTGTTTTTT
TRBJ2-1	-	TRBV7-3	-	CASSLLSGTGYNEQFF	TGTGCCAGCAGCTTACTTAGCGGAACAGGTTACAATGAGCAGTTCTTC
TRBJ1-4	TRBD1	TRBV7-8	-	CASSPQGAGVFF	TGTGCCAGCAGCCCCCAGGGGGCTGGAGTGTTTTTT
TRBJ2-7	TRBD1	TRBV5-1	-	CASSLGGTGYDEQYF	TGCGCCAGCAGCTTGGGAGGGACAGGGTACGACGAGCAGTACTTC
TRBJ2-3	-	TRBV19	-	CASSNPQGRAAPDTQYF	TGTGCCAGTAGCAACCCCCAGGGGAGGGCTGCTCCAGATACGCAGTATTTT
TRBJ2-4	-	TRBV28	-	CATSTSIYIQYF	TGTGCCACTTCGACTAGTATCTACATTCAGTACTTC
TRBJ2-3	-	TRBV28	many	CASLPLGAGGDTQYF	TGTGCCAGTCTACCGCTAGGGGCAGGGGGGGATACGCAGTATTTT
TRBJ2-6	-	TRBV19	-	CASKTSFLGSGANVLTF	TGTGCCAGTAAAACTAGTTTTTTGGGCTCTGGGGCCAACGTCCTGACTTTC
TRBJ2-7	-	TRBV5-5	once	CASSHARYYEQYF	TGTGCCAGCAGCCATGCACGCTACTACGAGCAGTACTTC
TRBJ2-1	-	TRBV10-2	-	CATTRTPVNNEQFF	TGCGCCACTACCCGGACTCCGGTCAACAATGAGCAGTTCTTC
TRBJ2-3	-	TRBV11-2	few	CASSLQVRPDTQYF	TGTGCCAGCAGCTTACAGGTACGGCCAGATACGCAGTATTTT
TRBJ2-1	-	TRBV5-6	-	CASSSGGMQFF	TGTGCCAGCAGCTCAGGAGGAATGCAGTTCTTC
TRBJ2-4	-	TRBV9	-	CASSVSGQGAKNIQYF	TGTGCCAGCAGCGTTTCAGGGCAGGGGGCCAAAAACATTCAGTACTTC
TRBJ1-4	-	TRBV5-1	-	CASSREGTNEKLFF	TGCGCCAGCAGTCGTGAGGGAACTAATGAAAAACTGTTTTTT
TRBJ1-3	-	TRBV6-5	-	CASSLQESSGNTIYF	TGTGCCAGCAGTCTACAGGAGAGCTCTGGAAACACCATATATTTT
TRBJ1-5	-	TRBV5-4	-	CASSVDRDQPQHF	TGTGCCAGCAGCGTGGACCGAGATCAGCCCCAGCATTTT
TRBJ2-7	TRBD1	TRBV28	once	CASRTGTGTYEQYF	TGTGCCAGCAGAACCGGGACAGGAACATACGAGCAGTACTTC
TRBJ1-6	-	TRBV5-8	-	CASRYRLRQSPYNSPLHF	TGTGCCAGCAGGTATCGACTGAGGCAGAGCCCCTATAATTCACCCCTCCACTTT
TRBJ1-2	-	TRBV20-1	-	CSANRVSYTF	TGCAGTGCGAACAGGGTTAGCTACACCTTC
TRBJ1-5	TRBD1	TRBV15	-	CATSRDGTAQPQHF	TGTGCCACCAGCAGAGATGGGACAGCTCAGCCCCAGCATTTT
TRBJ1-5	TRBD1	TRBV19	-	CASSSNRDRDQPQHF	TGTGCCAGTAGTAGTAACCGGGACAGGGATCAGCCCCAGCATTTT